This T cell receptor beta chain was sequenced during a study of blood T cell repertoires in COVID-19. Germline V CDR1 and CDR2: LNHDA, SQIVND (reference sequence). V was shortened by 8 bases and J by 0 bases, with 14 bases between the two germline ends. The CDR3 length is 15 residues. In the original analysis: Counts of nucleated cells, estimated from reference gene primer amplification, were obtained. Repertoires were generated with immunoSEQ multiplex PCR, while TCRdb's copy carries only in-frame clones and drops some. Clonal size and the V and J genes are those of that table, whereas D and trimming came from the DNA. The sample consists of fewer than 450,000 clones, around 89% of them appearing once.

The sample taken for sequencing was peripheral blood. The genes are TRBV19 and TRBJ1-3; D unresolved. This clonotype was obtained from a woman in her forties or fifties with COVID-19, enrolled during active disease. CDR3 DNA sequence: TGTGCCAGTGGAGACGGAAGCAACTCTGGAAACACCATATATTTT. Translated: CASGDGSNSGNTIYF. Supplemented by reference TRBV19 and TRBJ1-3, the full variable domain reads DGGITQSPKYLFRKEGQNVTLSCEQNLNHDAMYWYRQDPGQGLRLIYYSQIVNDFQKGDIAEGYSVSREKKESFPLTVTSAQKNPTAFYLCASGDGSNSGNTIYFGEGSWLTVV.